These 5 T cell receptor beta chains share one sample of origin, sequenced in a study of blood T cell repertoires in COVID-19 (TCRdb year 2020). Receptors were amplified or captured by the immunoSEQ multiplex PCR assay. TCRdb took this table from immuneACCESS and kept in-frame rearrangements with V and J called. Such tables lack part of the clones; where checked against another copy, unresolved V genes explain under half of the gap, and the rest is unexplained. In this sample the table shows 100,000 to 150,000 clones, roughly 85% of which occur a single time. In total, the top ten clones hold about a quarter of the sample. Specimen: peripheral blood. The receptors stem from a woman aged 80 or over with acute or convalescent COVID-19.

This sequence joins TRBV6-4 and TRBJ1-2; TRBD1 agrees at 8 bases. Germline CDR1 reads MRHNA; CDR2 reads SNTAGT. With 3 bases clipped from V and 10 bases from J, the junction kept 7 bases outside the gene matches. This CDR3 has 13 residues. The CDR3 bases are TGTGCCAGCAGTGAGGGGACAGGATACGCCTACACCTTC. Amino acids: CASSEGTGYAYTF.

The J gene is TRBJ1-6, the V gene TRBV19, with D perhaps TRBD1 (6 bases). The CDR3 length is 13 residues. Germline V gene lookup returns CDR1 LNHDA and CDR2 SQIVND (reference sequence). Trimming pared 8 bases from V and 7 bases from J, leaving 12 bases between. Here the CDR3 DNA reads TGTGCCAGTCACAGGGTTGGGAATTCACCCCTCCACTTT. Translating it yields CASHRVGNSPLHF.

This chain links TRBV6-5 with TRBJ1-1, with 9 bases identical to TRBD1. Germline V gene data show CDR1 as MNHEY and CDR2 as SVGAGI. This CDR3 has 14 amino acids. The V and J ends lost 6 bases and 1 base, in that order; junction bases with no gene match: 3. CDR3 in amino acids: CASRIQGANTEAFF. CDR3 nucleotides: TGTGCCAGCAGGATACAGGGGGCGAACACTGAAGCTTTCTTT.

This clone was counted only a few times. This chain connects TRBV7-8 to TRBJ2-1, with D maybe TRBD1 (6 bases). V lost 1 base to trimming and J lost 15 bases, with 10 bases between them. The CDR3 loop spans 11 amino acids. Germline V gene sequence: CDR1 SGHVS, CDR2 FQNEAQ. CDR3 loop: CASSLGQGPFF. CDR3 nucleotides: TGTGCCAGCAGCTTAGGGCAGGGGCCGTTCTTC.

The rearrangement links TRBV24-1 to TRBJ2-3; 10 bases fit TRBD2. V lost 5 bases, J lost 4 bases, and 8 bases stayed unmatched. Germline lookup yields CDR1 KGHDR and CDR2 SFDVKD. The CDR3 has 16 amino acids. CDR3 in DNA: TGTGCCACCAGTGGATATACTAGCGGGGCCGCAGATACGCAGTATTTT. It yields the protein CATSGYTSGAADTQYF.